The clone carrying this T cell receptor (beta chain) was detected once. This record comes from a study of siplizumab effects on memory and regulatory T cells. The ends were cut back, 0 bases at V and 5 bases at J, with 16 bases in the middle. CDR3 length: 16 amino acids. Germline V lookup: CDR1 SGHRS, CDR2 YFSETQ. Here immunoSEQ multiplex PCR was the method, and the copy in TCRdb shows in-frame clones only, minus some. The table includes approximately 120,000 clones, 80% to 95% detected once. The material sequenced was non-Treg CD4+ T cells sorted from blood. The sequence derives from a human donor in good health. The V call is TRBV5-1, the J call TRBJ2-3; TRBD2 is a possible D gene (5 bases). The DNA for the CDR3 is TGCGCCAGCAGCTTGGTTGGCAGCCGGACTCAAGATACGCAGTATTTT. Its protein is CASSLVGSRTQDTQYF.